A single T cell receptor (beta chain) is shown here with its context. Its antigen is undetermined. The junction departs from germline at one end; a sequencing error may be responsible. The sample originates from a study of CD8+CD57+ T cells in acquired aplastic anemia. Study observations and caveats: Levels of CD8+ Simpson's diversity were not significantly distinct in patients versus controls. Both patients and controls carried the same twenty-nine CD8+ CDR3 sequences.

CDR3 size: 13 residues. Germline V gene data show CDR1 as MNHEY and CDR2 as SVGAGI. Profiles of TCR beta VDJ and CDR3 were generated from a genomic DNA template. In TCRdb, the reads were re-called with MiXCR into one record per CDR3 protein. The sample yields some 280,000 distinct CDR3 sequences, approximately 55% seen once. This chain links TRBV6-5 with TRBJ2-7; D is ambiguous. The sequence was collected from a human donor with severe aplastic anemia or a healthy control (not recorded which). Sequencing used sorted CD4+, CD8+, or CD8+CD57+ T cells (not recorded which) from PBMCs. The CDR3 nucleotides read TGTGCCAGCGGTTCCTTAAGCTCCTACGAGCAGCACTTC. This translates into CASGSLSSYEQHF.